The next 17 T cell receptor beta chains were all read from a single sample in a study of memory CD4+ T cells and cytomegalovirus serostatus. The sort gate was single viable CD3+CD4+CD8-CD45RO+ cells for memory CD4+ T cells. TCRdb's copy holds only in-frame clones and misses some; the assay was immunoSEQ multiplex PCR. The sample includes about 56,000 clones, around 80% of them seen just once. Specimen: memory CD4+ T cells from blood. Source of these receptors: an adult in good health and CMV-seronegative.

The chain combines TRBV5-4 with TRBJ2-1, with TRBD2 matching 8 bases. The CDR3 extends over 15 amino acids. Germline CDR1 reads SGHNT; CDR2 reads YYREEE (reference sequence). The junction had 12 bases not matched to a gene; V was cut back by 6 bases and J by 7 bases. CDR3 nucleotide sequence: TGTGCCAGCACTAAGCGGGGGCCAAGTTTGAATGAGCAGTTCTTC. Protein product: CASTKRGPSLNEQFF. Together with reference TRBV5-4 and TRBJ2-1, the CDR3 gives the full variable domain: ETGVTQSPTHLIKTRGQQVTLRCSSQSGHNTVSWYQQALGQGPQFIFQYYREEENGRGNFPPRFSGLQFPNYSSELNVNALELDDSALYLCASTKRGPSLNEQFFGPGTRLTVL.

J is TRBJ1-3 and V is TRBV30, with D possibly TRBD1 on 5 matching bases. V lost 0 bases and J 4 bases, leaving 13 bases between the germline ends. The CDR3 covers 15 residues. CDR1 GTSNPN and CDR2 SVGIG come from the germline V gene (reference sequence). CDR3 DNA sequence: TGTGCCTGGAGTGTACCGGGGGTACGAGGAAACACCATATATTTT. Translation gives CAWSVPGVRGNTIYF.

Here the CDR3 reads CASSEEGNYGYTF. The CDR3 bases are TGTGCCAGCAGTGAAGAGGGCAACTATGGCTACACCTTC. The chain links TRBV6-1 to TRBJ1-2, with unresolved D. From germline, CDR1 is MNHNS and CDR2 SASEGT. V lost 1 base and J 2 bases, leaving 5 bases between the germline ends. The CDR3 consists of 13 residues.

V usage is TRBV2 and J usage is TRBJ1-2; D not resolved. Trimming pared 6 bases from V and 2 bases from J, leaving 13 bases between. The CDR3 is made up of 14 amino acids. The germline gives CDR1 SNHLY, CDR2 FYNNEI. The chain's CDR3 is CASSTTRRNYGYTF. CDR3 coding DNA: TGTGCCAGCAGCACGACACGTAGGAACTATGGCTACACCTTC. The complete variable domain, with remaining parts taken from reference TRBV2 and TRBJ1-2, reads EPEVTQTPSHQVTQMGQEVILRCVPISNHLYFYWYRQILGQKVEFLVSFYNNEISEKSEIFDDQFSVERPDGSNFTLKIRSTKLEDSAMYFCASSTTRRNYGYTFGSGTRLTVV.

The gene calls are TRBV28 and TRBJ1-4; D perhaps matches TRBD1 (6 bases). Germline CDR1 reads MDHEN; CDR2 reads SYDVKM. Trimming took 8 bases from V and 7 from J, leaving 11 bases between them. This CDR3 contains 12 residues. The CDR3 DNA follows: TGTGCCAGCGGGGGCATCAGTGAAAAACTGTTTTTT. Its translation is CASGGISEKLFF.

This clone has just one count. The CDR3 spells CASSSSVGQQNTEAFF. The CDR3 DNA sequence: TGTGCCAGCAGCTCGTCAGTAGGACAACAGAACACTGAAGCTTTCTTT. V gene TRBV7-2 combines with J gene TRBJ1-1; maybe TRBD1 (5 bases). The CDR3 has 16 residues. V was trimmed by 4 bases and J by 1 base, leaving 16 bases between them. Looked up from germline, CDR1 is SGHTA and CDR2 is FQGNSA.

This sequence joins TRBV4-3 and TRBJ1-3; D ambiguous. V lost 0 bases and J lost 0, with 3 bases in between. The CDR3 has 14 amino acids. CDR1 is LGHNA and CDR2 is YSLEER in the germline V gene. The CDR3 loop is CASSQEDSGNTIYF. DNA for the CDR3: TGCGCCAGCAGCCAAGAAGACTCTGGAAACACCATATATTTT.

This clone has more than one count but fewer than ten. The chain employs TRBV7-2 and TRBJ2-7; D perhaps matches TRBD2 (7 bases). Germline V gene lookup returns CDR1 SGHTA and CDR2 FQGNSA. The CDR3 sequence is 13 residues long. V dropped 5 bases and J dropped 7 bases, with 15 bases sitting between them. The CDR3 protein is CASSPLRGGEQYF. CDR3 coding DNA: TGTGCCAGCAGCCCTCTGAGGGGGGGGGAGCAGTACTTC.

The V and J genes are TRBV7-2 and TRBJ2-3; TRBD1 agrees at 9 bases. The CDR3 length is 15 residues. V gave up 6 bases and J gave up 3 bases; unmatched junction bases: 7. CDR1 SGHTA and CDR2 FQGNSA come from the germline V gene. This chain's CDR3 is CASRSGTGWTDTQYF. The CDR3, as DNA: TGTGCCAGCAGGTCCGGGACAGGGTGGACAGATACGCAGTATTTT.

The chain employs TRBV18 and TRBJ2-5, with D hard to call. Per the germline V gene, CDR1 is KGHSH and CDR2 is LQKENI. The ends were cut back, 1 base at V and 2 bases at J, with 5 bases in the middle. This CDR3 has 13 residues. The CDR3: CASSPLPQETQYF. The CDR3 DNA reads as TGTGCCAGCTCACCACTTCCTCAAGAGACCCAGTACTTC.

CDR3 DNA sequence: TGTGCCAGTAGTACAACGCCAGGGCCCAAAAACATTCAGTACTTC. Amino acid sequence: CASSTTPGPKNIQYF. The V gene is TRBV19, the J gene TRBJ2-4, with D possibly being TRBD1 (5 bases). Germline V gene data show CDR1 as LNHDA and CDR2 as SQIVND (reference sequence). Trimming pared 4 bases from V and 2 bases from J, leaving 12 bases between. The CDR3 covers 15 residues.

This chain connects TRBV6-5 to TRBJ1-1; TRBD1 matches 7 bases. Germline CDR1 is MNHEY and CDR2 is SVGAGI. J lost 7 bases, V lost 0 bases, and 2 bases had no gene match. The CDR3 loop spans 13 amino acids. Written as DNA, the CDR3 is TGTGCCAGCAGTTACTCGACAGGGCTTGAAGCTTTCTTT. This gives the protein CASSYSTGLEAFF.

The chain is built from TRBV7-2 and TRBJ2-7, with a weak D call TRBD2 (6 bases). CDR1 is SGHTA and CDR2 is FQGNSA in the germline V gene. V was cut by 8 bases and J by 3 bases, with 14 bases left in between. This CDR3 region has 13 residues. The CDR3 coding sequence is TGTGCCAGCGGGCGGGGATTGTACTACGAGCAGTACTTC. It specifies CASGRGLYYEQYF. Full variable domain (missing parts from reference TRBV7-2 and TRBJ2-7): GAGVSQSPSNKVTEKGKDVELRCDPISGHTALYWYRQSLGQGLEFLIYFQGNSAPDKSGLPSDRFSAERTGGSVSTLTIQRTQQEDSAVYLCASGRGLYYEQYFGPGTRLTVT.

J is TRBJ2-3 and V is TRBV5-1; D perhaps matches TRBD2 (7 bases). The CDR3 has 14 amino acids. V was trimmed by 1 base and J by 6 bases, leaving 12 bases between them. Germline CDR1 reads SGHRS; CDR2 reads YFSETQ. CDR3 sequence: CASSLKGGVDTQYF. The CDR3 nucleotides are TGCGCCAGCAGCTTGAAAGGGGGGGTGGATACGCAGTATTTT.

The V and J genes are TRBV19 and TRBJ2-2; 8 nucleotides line up with TRBD1. Germline V CDR1 and CDR2: LNHDA, SQIVND (reference sequence). J was trimmed by 6 bases and V by 6 bases; bases with no gene match: 6. The CDR3 covers 14 residues. CDR3 nucleotides: TGTGCCAGTAGAGAGACAGGGGTCGCCGGGGAGCTGTTTTTT. It yields the protein CASRETGVAGELFF.

Here the CDR3 DNA reads TGTGCCAGCACCCCCGATATGAACACTGAAGCTTTCTTT. Protein: CASTPDMNTEAFF. The V call is TRBV6-6, the J call TRBJ1-1; D uncertain. Germline CDR1 reads MNHNY; CDR2 reads SVGAGI (reference sequence). V gave up 7 bases and J gave up 0 bases, with 9 bases separating them. This CDR3 region has 13 residues.

The J gene is TRBJ2-1, the V gene TRBV7-8, with a tentative D call TRBD1 (5 bases). This CDR3 is 16 amino acids long. The V end was cut by 5 bases, the J end by 4 bases, with 18 bases between. Germline loops: CDR1 SGHVS, CDR2 FQNEAQ. CDR3 nucleotide sequence: TGTGCCAGCAGCCCCCGATTTTCAGGGATTTACAATGAGCAGTTCTTC. Its protein is CASSPRFSGIYNEQFF. The full variable domain, completed using reference TRBV7-8 and TRBJ2-1, is GAGVSQSPRYKVAKRGQDVALRCDPISGHVSLFWYQQALGQGPEFLTYFQNEAQLDKSGLPSDRFFAERPEGSVSTLKIQRTQQEDSAVYLCASSPRFSGIYNEQFFGPGTRLTVL.